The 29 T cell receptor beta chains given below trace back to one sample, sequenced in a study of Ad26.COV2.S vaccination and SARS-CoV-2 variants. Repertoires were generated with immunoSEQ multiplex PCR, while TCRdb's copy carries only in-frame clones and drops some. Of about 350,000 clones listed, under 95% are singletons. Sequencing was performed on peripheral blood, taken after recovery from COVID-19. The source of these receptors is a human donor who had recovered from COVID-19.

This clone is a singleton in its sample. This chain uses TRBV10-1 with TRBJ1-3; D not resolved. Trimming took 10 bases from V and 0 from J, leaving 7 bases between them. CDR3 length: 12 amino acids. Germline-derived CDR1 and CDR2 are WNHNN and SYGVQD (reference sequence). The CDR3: CATQNSGNTIYF. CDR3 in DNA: TGCGCCACCCAGAACTCTGGAAACACCATATATTTT.

CDR3 residues: CASSPGWGQPQHF. The CDR3 DNA follows: TGTGCCAGCAGCCCCGGCTGGGGTCAGCCCCAGCATTTT. The V and J genes are TRBV6-5 and TRBJ1-5; D is unclear. The CDR3 is made up of 13 amino acids. V was cut by 6 bases and J by 6 bases, with 12 bases left in between. The germline V gene encodes CDR1 MNHEY and CDR2 SVGAGI.

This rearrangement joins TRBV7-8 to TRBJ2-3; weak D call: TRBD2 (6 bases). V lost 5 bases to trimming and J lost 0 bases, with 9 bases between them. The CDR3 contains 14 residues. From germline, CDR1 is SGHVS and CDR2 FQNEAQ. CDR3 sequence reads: CASSVGGSTDTQYF. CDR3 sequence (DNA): TGTGCCAGCAGCGTTGGGGGGAGCACAGATACGCAGTATTTT.

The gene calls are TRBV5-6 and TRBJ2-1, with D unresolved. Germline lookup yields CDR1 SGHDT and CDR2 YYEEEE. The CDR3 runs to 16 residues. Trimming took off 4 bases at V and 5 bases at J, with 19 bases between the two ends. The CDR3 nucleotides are TGTGCCAGCAGCCCCCCGGCCCGGATCTGGGACAATGAGCAGTTCTTC. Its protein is CASSPPARIWDNEQFF.

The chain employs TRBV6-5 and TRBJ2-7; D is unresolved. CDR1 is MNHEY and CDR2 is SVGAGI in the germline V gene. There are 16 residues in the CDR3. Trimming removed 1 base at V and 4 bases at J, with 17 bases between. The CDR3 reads CASSYLRIGRPYEQYF. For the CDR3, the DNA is TGTGCCAGCAGTTACTTGAGAATAGGCAGACCGTACGAGCAGTACTTC.

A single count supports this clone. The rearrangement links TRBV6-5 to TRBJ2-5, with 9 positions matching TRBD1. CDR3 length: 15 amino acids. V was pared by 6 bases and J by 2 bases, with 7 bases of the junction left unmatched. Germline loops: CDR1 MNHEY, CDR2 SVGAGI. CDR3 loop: CASRRTGVLQETQYF. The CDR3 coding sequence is TGTGCCAGCAGGAGGACAGGGGTATTACAAGAGACCCAGTACTTC.

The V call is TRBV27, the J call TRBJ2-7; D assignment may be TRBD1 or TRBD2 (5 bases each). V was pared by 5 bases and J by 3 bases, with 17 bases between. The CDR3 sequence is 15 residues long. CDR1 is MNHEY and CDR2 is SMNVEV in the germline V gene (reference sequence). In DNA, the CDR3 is TGTGCCAGCAGTCTTGGGACGCCAAGTGTCTACGAGCAGTACTTC. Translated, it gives CASSLGTPSVYEQYF.

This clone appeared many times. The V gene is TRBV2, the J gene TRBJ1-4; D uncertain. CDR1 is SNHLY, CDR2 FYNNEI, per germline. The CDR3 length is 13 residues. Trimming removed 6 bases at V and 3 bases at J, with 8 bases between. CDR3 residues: CASRGSANEKLFF. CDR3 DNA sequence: TGTGCCAGCAGGGGGTCGGCTAATGAAAAACTGTTTTTT.

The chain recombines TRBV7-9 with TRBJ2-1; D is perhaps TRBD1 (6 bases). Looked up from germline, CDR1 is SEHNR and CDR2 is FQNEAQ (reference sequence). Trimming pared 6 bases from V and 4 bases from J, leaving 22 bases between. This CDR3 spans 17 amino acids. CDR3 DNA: TGTGCCAGCAGAATCACCGAGACAGGCCTCCCGTACAATGAGCAGTTCTTC. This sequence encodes CASRITETGLPYNEQFF.

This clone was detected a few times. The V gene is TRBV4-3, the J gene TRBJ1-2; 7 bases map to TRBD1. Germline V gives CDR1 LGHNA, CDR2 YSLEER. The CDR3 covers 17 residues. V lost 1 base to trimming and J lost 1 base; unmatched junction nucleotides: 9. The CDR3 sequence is CASSQGELQGLNYGYTF. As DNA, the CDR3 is TGCGCCAGCAGCCAAGGAGAGTTACAGGGGCTTAACTATGGCTACACCTTC.

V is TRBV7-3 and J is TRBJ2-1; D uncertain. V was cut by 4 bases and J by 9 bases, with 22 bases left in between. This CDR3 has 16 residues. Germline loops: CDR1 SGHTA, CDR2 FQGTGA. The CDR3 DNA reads TGTGCCAGCAGCTCTTTCTCGAAAGGGATTCCAAGTGAGCAGTTCTTC. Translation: CASSSFSKGIPSEQFF.

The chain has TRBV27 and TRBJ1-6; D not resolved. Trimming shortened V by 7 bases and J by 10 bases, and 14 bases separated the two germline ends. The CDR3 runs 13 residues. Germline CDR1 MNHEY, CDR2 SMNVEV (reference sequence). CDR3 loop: CASTRDPVSPLHF. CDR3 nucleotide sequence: TGTGCCAGCACGAGGGATCCTGTCTCACCCCTCCACTTT.

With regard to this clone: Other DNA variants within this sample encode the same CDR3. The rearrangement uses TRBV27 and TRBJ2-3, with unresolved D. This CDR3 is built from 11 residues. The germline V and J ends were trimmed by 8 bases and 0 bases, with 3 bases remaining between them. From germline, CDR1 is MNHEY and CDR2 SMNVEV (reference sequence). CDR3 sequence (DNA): TGTGCCAGCTCTAGCACAGATACGCAGTATTTT. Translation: CASSSTDTQYF.

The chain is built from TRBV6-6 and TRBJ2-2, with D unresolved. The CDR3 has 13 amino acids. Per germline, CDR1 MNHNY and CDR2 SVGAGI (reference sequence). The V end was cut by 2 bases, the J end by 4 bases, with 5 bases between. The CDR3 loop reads CASSYAGTGELFF. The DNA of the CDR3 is TGTGCCAGCAGTTACGCCGGCACCGGGGAGCTGTTTTTT.

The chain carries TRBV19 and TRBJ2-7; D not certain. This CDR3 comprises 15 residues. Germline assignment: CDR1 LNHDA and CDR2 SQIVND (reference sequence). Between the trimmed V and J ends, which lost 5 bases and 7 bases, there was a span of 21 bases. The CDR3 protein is CASSPLVFTVMEQYF. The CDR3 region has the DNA TGTGCCAGTAGTCCCCTAGTTTTTACCGTGATGGAGCAGTACTTC.

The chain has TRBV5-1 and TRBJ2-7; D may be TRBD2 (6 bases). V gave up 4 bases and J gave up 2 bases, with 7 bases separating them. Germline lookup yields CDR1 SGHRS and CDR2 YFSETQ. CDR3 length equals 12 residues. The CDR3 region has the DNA TGCGCCAGCAGCCGGGAGACCTACGAGCAGTACTTC. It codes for CASSRETYEQYF.

Written as DNA, the CDR3 is TGTGCCAGCAGTGAATCTGGCTACACCTTC. Amino acids: CASSESGYTF. The J gene is TRBJ1-2, the V gene TRBV6-1; D call uncertain. The CDR3 runs 10 residues. Germline CDR1 and CDR2: MNHNS and SASEGT. The V end was cut by 2 bases, the J end by 7 bases, with 2 bases between.

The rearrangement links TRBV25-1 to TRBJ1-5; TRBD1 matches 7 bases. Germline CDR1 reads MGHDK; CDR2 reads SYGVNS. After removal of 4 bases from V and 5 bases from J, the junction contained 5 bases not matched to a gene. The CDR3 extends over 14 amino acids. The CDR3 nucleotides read TGTGCCAGCAGTGCCCCAGGGGGGGATCAGCCCCAGCATTTT. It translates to CASSAPGGDQPQHF.

CDR3: CAISPVNSNQPQHF. CDR3 coding DNA: TGTGCCATTAGTCCCGTTAATAGCAATCAGCCCCAGCATTTT. The chain joins TRBV10-3 to TRBJ1-5; no clear D. CDR3 length: 14 residues. The V and J ends lost 9 bases and 0 bases respectively, with 12 bases between them. Germline V gene lookup returns CDR1 ENHRY and CDR2 SYGVKD.

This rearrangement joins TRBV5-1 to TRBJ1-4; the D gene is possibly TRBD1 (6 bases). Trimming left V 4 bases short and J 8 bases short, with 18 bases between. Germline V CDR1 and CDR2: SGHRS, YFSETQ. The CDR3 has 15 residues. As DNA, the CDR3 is TGCGCCAGCAGCCCCAGGACAGATATAGGGGAAAAACTGTTTTTT. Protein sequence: CASSPRTDIGEKLFF. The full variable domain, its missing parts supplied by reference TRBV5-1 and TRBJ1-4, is KAGVTQTPRYLIKTRGQQVTLSCSPISGHRSVSWYQQTPGQGLQFLFEYFSETQRNKGNFPGRFSGRQFSNSRSEMNVSTLELGDSALYLCASSPRTDIGEKLFFGSGTQLSVL.

The CDR3 region is CATQGLGGGEKLFF. In DNA form, the CDR3 reads TGTGCCACACAGGGTTTGGGAGGAGGTGAAAAACTGTTTTTT. The rearrangement joins TRBV2 to TRBJ1-4; tentatively, D is TRBD1 (6 bases). This CDR3 comprises 14 residues. The V end lost 10 bases, the J end lost 7 bases, and 19 bases lay between the germline ends. Germline CDR1 SNHLY, CDR2 FYNNEI. Full variable domain (rest looked up from reference TRBV2 and TRBJ1-4): EPEVTQTPSHQVTQMGQEVILRCVPISNHLYFYWYRQILGQKVEFLVSFYNNEISEKSEIFDDQFSVERPDGSNFTLKIRSTKLEDSAMYFCATQGLGGGEKLFFGSGTQLSVL.

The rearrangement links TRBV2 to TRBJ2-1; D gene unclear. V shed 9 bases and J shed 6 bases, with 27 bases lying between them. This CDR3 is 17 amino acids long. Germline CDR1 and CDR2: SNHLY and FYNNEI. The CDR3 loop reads CASLIVGPPPKVNEQFF. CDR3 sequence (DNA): TGTGCCAGTCTAATCGTAGGGCCTCCCCCTAAGGTCAATGAGCAGTTCTTC.

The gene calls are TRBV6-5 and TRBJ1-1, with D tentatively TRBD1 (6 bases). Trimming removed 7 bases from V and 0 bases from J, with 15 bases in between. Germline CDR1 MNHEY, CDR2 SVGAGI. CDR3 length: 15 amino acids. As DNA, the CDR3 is TGTGCCAGCAACCGCCGGGGGCTAATGAACACTGAAGCTTTCTTT. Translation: CASNRRGLMNTEAFF.

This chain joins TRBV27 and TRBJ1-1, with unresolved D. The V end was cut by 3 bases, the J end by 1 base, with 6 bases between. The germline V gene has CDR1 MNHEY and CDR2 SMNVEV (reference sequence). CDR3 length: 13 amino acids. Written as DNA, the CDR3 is TGTGCCAGCAGTTTCTACAGGAACACTGAAGCTTTCTTT. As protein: CASSFYRNTEAFF.

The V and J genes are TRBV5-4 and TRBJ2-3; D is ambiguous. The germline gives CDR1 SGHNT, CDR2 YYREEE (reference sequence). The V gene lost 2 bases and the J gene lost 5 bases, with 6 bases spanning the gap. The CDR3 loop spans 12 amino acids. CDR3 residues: CASSFQLDTQYF. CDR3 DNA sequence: TGTGCCAGCAGCTTTCAATTAGATACGCAGTATTTT.

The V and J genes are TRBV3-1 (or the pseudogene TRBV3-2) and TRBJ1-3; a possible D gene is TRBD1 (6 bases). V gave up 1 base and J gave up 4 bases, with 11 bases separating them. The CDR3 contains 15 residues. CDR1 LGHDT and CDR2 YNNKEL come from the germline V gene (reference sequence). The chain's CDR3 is CASSQAAGAGNTIYF. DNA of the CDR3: TGTGCCAGCAGCCAAGCCGCAGGGGCAGGAAACACCATATATTTT.

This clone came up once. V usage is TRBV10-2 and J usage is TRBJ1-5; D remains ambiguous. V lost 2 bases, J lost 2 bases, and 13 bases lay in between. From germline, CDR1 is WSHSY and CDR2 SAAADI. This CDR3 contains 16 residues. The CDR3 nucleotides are TGCGCCAGCAGTGAGGACGGCAGAGGGCGCAATCAGCCCCAGCATTTT. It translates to CASSEDGRGRNQPQHF.

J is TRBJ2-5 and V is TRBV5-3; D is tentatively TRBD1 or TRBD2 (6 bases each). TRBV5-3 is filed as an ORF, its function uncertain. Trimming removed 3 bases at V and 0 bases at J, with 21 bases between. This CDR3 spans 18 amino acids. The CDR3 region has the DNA TGTGCCAGAAGCTCCAACTACCCCTGGGGGGCCGACCAAGAGACCCAGTACTTC. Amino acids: CARSSNYPWGADQETQYF.

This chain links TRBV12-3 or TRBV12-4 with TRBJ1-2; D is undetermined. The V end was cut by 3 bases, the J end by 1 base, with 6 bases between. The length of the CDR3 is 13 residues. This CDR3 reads CASSLVSNYGYTF. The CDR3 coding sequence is TGTGCCAGCAGTTTGGTTAGTAACTATGGCTACACCTTC.